The source of this TCR beta chain is a study of neurological immune-mediated disorders. The table lists this clonotype with many counts. One entry per CDR3 protein results from TCRdb running MiXCR on the 5' RACE reads. Of about 58,000 distinct CDR3 sequences detected, less than 4.5% appear once; the ten largest clones hold 1.5% to 2%. This CDR3 region has 15 residues. The V end was cut by 2 bases, the J end by 0 bases, with 9 bases between. Germline CDR1 reads SGHRS; CDR2 reads YFSETQ. This chain connects TRBV5-1 to TRBJ1-3; D unresolved. Source material: PBMCs. The TCR originated in a man aged 25-45 years with multiple sclerosis. CDR3 residues: CASSFEGSSGNTIYF. The CDR3 DNA follows: TGCGCCAGCAGCTTTGAGGGTAGCTCTGGAAACACCATATATTTT.